The next 19 T cell receptor beta chains were all read from a single sample in a study of shared clonotypes between healthy human individuals. Sequenced by immunoSEQ multiplex PCR; TCRdb stores in-frame clones only, minus some. The repertoire has about 2.3 million clones, 85% to 95% of them found once; the top ten carry 0.39%. The material sequenced was naive CD4+ T cells from PBMCs. Subset: CD45RA+ positively selected. Receptors originate from a young man in good health. Some clones in this sample may be carry-over from other donors' samples.

The chain carries TRBV9 and TRBJ1-3; possibly TRBD1 for D (5 bases). From germline, CDR1 is SGDLS and CDR2 YYNGEE. The V and J ends lost 4 bases and 1 base respectively, with 9 bases between them. The length of the CDR3 is 14 residues. CDR3 nucleotides: TGTGCCAGCAGCTCCAGGGAGTCTGGAAACACCATATATTTT. Its translation: CASSSRESGNTIYF.

The chain combines TRBV30 with TRBJ1-2, with a possible D match to TRBD1 (5 bases). The V and J ends lost 3 bases and 4 bases respectively, with 15 bases between them. The germline CDR1 and CDR2 sequences are GTSNPN and SVGIG (reference sequence). The length of the CDR3 is 14 residues. CDR3 sequence (DNA): TGTGCCTGGAGCTTTCAGGGAGGGCTCTATGGCTACACCTTC. Its translation: CAWSFQGGLYGYTF.

This sequence joins TRBV5-1 and TRBJ1-2; 8 positions match TRBD1. The junction had 4 bases not matched to a gene; V was cut back by 4 bases and J by 2 bases. The CDR3 contains 14 residues. Germline CDR1 and CDR2: SGHRS and YFSETQ. The CDR3 DNA is TGCGCCAGCAGCATAGACAGGGGCAACTATGGCTACACCTTC. Translating gives CASSIDRGNYGYTF.

The genes are TRBV28 and TRBJ2-7; TRBD2 matches 9 bases. Germline lookup yields CDR1 MDHEN and CDR2 SYDVKM. This CDR3 contains 13 residues. V was clipped by 7 bases and J by 6 bases; unmatched bases: 7. CDR3 residues: CASTPGLALEQYF. CDR3 bases: TGTGCCAGCACCCCGGGACTAGCTCTCGAGCAGTACTTC. The full variable domain, with the rest looked up from reference TRBV28 and TRBJ2-7, is DVKVTQSSRYLVKRTGEKVFLECVQDMDHENMFWYRQDPGLGLRLIYFSYDVKMKEKGDIPEGYSVSREKKERFSLILESASTNQTSMYLCASTPGLALEQYFGPGTRLTVT.

This chain uses TRBV14 with TRBJ2-1; 8 bases agree with TRBD2. The V gene's germline CDR1 is SGHDN and CDR2 FVKESK. The CDR3 spans 16 residues. J lost 8 bases, V lost 1 base, and 10 bases had no gene match. CDR3 sequence reads: CASSQGTSSPVDEQFF. For the CDR3, the DNA is TGTGCCAGCAGCCAAGGGACTAGCTCACCAGTCGATGAGCAGTTCTTC.

V is TRBV6-6 and J is TRBJ2-7; 11 bases fit TRBD2. Germline CDR1 reads MNHNY; CDR2 reads SVGAGI (reference sequence). The CDR3 runs to 15 residues. Germline trimming cut 7 bases from V and 5 bases from J; bases unmatched to any gene: 10. The CDR3 DNA sequence: TGTGCCAGCACCGCTAGCGGGAGGTCGGCCGACGAGCAGTACTTC. Translated: CASTASGRSADEQYF.

The chain is built from TRBV7-6 and TRBJ2-1; 11 nucleotides match TRBD2. The germline V gene encodes CDR1 SGHVS and CDR2 FNYEAQ. V was pared by 5 bases and J by 3 bases, with 6 bases of the junction left unmatched. The CDR3 contains 16 residues. The CDR3 sequence is CASSLLAGEVYNEQFF. CDR3 nucleotides: TGTGCCAGCAGCCTACTAGCGGGGGAAGTCTACAATGAGCAGTTCTTC.

V usage is TRBV9 and J usage is TRBJ1-2; unclear D gene. The CDR3 contains 14 residues. The V end lost 2 bases, the J end lost 4 bases, and 12 bases lay between the germline ends. Germline V gives CDR1 SGDLS, CDR2 YYNGEE. This chain's CDR3 is CASSVGRYGYGYTF. DNA for the CDR3: TGTGCCAGCAGCGTTGGCAGGTACGGCTATGGCTACACCTTC. The full variable domain, with the rest looked up from reference TRBV9 and TRBJ1-2, is DSGVTQTPKHLITATGQRVTLRCSPRSGDLSVYWYQQSLDQGLQFLIQYYNGEERAKGNILERFSAQQFPDLHSELNLSSLELGDSALYFCASSVGRYGYGYTFGSGTRLTVV.

With respect to this clone: Distinct nucleotide sequences in the sample also encode this CDR3. The chain has TRBV5-1 and TRBJ1-1, with TRBD1 identical over 7 bases. Unmatched junction bases numbered 0, after V lost 4 bases and J lost 0 bases. Germline V CDR1 and CDR2: SGHRS, YFSETQ. The CDR3 is made up of 13 amino acids. For the CDR3, the DNA is TGCGCCAGCAGCCAGGGGGTGAACACTGAAGCTTTCTTT. Encoded protein: CASSQGVNTEAFF.

For the CDR3, the DNA is TGCGCCAGCAGCTTTGGTCCGGCTCGGGCTTCCTACGAGCAGTACTTC. This codes for CASSFGPARASYEQYF. The chain employs TRBV5-1 and TRBJ2-7; D not resolved. This CDR3 is 16 amino acids long. Trimming pared 2 bases from V and 1 base from J, leaving 16 bases between. The germline V gene encodes CDR1 SGHRS and CDR2 YFSETQ.

This clone was seen a few times. V gene TRBV27 combines with J gene TRBJ1-2; 8 nucleotides align to TRBD1. Trimming removed 5 bases from V and 5 bases from J; junction bases left unmatched: 4. Germline values: CDR1 MNHEY, CDR2 SMNVEV (reference sequence). The CDR3 is made up of 13 amino acids. The CDR3 spells CASSNGQGYGYTF. CDR3 coding DNA: TGTGCCAGCAGTAACGGACAGGGTTATGGCTACACCTTC.

Points on this clone: The germline gene is not matched at one end of the junction; a read error may be the cause. The rearrangement links TRBV28 to TRBJ2-7, with no clear D. This CDR3 has 15 residues. CDR1 MDHEN and CDR2 SYDVKM come from the germline V gene. The CDR3 spells CASSLGGQLIYGQYF. The CDR3 nucleotides read TGTGCCAGCAGTTTGGGTGGGCAGTTAATCTACGGGCAGTACTTC.

This chain links TRBV19 with TRBJ2-5; D might be TRBD1 (5 bases). V was cut by 5 bases and J by 6 bases, with 13 bases left in between. The CDR3 has 13 amino acids. CDR1 is LNHDA, CDR2 SQIVND, per germline (reference sequence). The CDR3 DNA follows: TGTGCCAGTAGTGGGGCTACTTTCCAGACCCAGTACTTC. It specifies CASSGATFQTQYF.

The rearrangement uses TRBV27 and TRBJ1-5, with a weak D call TRBD1 (6 bases). The V gene's germline CDR1 is MNHEY and CDR2 SMNVEV (reference sequence). The V and J ends lost 6 bases and 8 bases respectively, with 14 bases between them. The CDR3 spans 13 residues. Here the CDR3 reads CASRRQVWEPQHF. Written as DNA, the CDR3 is TGTGCCAGCAGAAGACAGGTGTGGGAGCCCCAGCATTTT.

The V gene is TRBV18, the J gene TRBJ1-2, with 8 bases fitting TRBD1. This CDR3 contains 11 residues. Germline CDR1 and CDR2: KGHSH and LQKENI. V trimming: 8 bases; J trimming: 12 bases; junction bases outside the gene matches: 8. The chain's CDR3 is CASTTDREHTF. The CDR3 nucleotides are TGTGCCAGCACTACGGACAGGGAGCACACCTTC.

The rearrangement links TRBV20-1 to TRBJ2-3; possible D gene TRBD2, 6 bases. Germline V gives CDR1 DFQATT, CDR2 SNEGSKA (reference sequence). The CDR3 runs 11 residues. V lost 6 bases and J lost 5, with 9 bases in between. CDR3 in DNA: TGCAGTGCCAATAGCGGAGATACGCAGTATTTT. This translates into CSANSGDTQYF.

The CDR3 reads CASSDSGGRGGYQETQYF. The CDR3 coding sequence is TGTGCCAGCAGTGATTCGGGTGGAAGGGGGGGATACCAAGAGACCCAGTACTTC. This chain joins TRBV25-1 and TRBJ2-5; tentatively, D is TRBD2 (7 bases). V was shortened by 3 bases and J by 0 bases, with 20 bases between the two germline ends. Germline CDR1 is MGHDK and CDR2 is SYGVNS. The CDR3 contains 18 residues.

The genes are TRBV18 and TRBJ2-7; D possibly corresponds to TRBD1 (5 bases). The germline V and J ends were trimmed by 6 bases and 1 base, with 16 bases remaining between them. CDR1 and CDR2 (germline): KGHSH, LQKENI. The CDR3 has 15 residues. The CDR3 nucleotides read TGTGCCAGCTCGCCAGGGCGGTCAGGGTCCTACGAGCAGTACTTC. This encodes CASSPGRSGSYEQYF.

The chain joins TRBV6-1 to TRBJ2-7, with 9 bases lining up with TRBD1. The junction had 10 bases not matched to a gene; V was cut back by 4 bases and J by 6 bases. This CDR3 has 15 amino acids. The germline V gene has CDR1 MNHNS and CDR2 SASEGT. DNA of the CDR3: TGTGCCAGCAGTGTTCACGGGGACAGGGTCGTCGAGCAGTACTTC. Translated, it gives CASSVHGDRVVEQYF.